This T cell receptor beta chain was sequenced for a study of cytomegalovirus exposure and HLA in healthy donors. Study results and limitations: Segments of the TCR beta V type were, in most cases, productive about 90% or about 30% of the time in an earlier analysis. Three chains linked to CMV were shown in vitro to be specific for CMV antigens.

It was with 60 Vbeta and 13 Jbeta primers that the PCR ran. The method was immunoSEQ multiplex PCR; TCRdb's version includes in-frame clones alone and lacks a portion of them. The table records about 200,000 clones, around 75% of them present only once. Turning to this clone: The antigen is unknown.

V shed 4 bases, J shed 1 base, and the junction held 5 bases outside the gene matches. CDR3 size: 15 residues. Germline-derived CDR1 and CDR2 are LGHNA and YNFKEQ. The chain joins TRBV4-2 to TRBJ1-1; TRBD1 matches at 8 bases. The sequenced sample was PBMCs. The receptor was derived from a male donor in good health and CMV-seropositive. This CDR3 reads CASSRAGTGNTEAFF. CDR3 in DNA: TGTGCCAGCAGCCGCGCCGGGACAGGGAACACTGAAGCTTTCTTT.